This entry lists 19 T cell receptor beta chains sequenced from one sample in a study of T cell changes during pregnancy in multiple sclerosis. Assay used: immunoSEQ multiplex PCR; TCRdb lists only in-frame clones, some missing. This sample yields 30,000 to 40,000 clones, of which 85% to 95% are seen a single time; approximately 8.3% belongs to the top ten. The sample consisted of CD8+ T cells from peripheral blood mononuclear cells, taken in the third trimester of pregnancy. The source is a female donor with multiple sclerosis, enrolled in a pregnancy study.

In its sample, this clone was seen once. The chain uses TRBV11-3 and TRBJ1-3; possibly TRBD1 for D (5 bases). The V end was cut by 5 bases, the J end by 0 bases, with 8 bases between. CDR1 is SGHNT and CDR2 is YENEEA in the germline V gene. CDR3 size: 14 residues. CDR3: CASSQGHSGNTIYF. The CDR3 DNA reads TGTGCCAGCAGCCAGGGCCACTCTGGAAACACCATATATTTT.

The chain is built from TRBV7-6 and TRBJ2-3; D is possibly TRBD1 (5 bases). Germline CDR1 and CDR2: SGHVS and FNYEAQ. The ends were cut back, 5 bases at V and 0 bases at J, with 12 bases in the middle. The CDR3 is 15 residues long. The CDR3, as DNA: TGTGCCAGCAGCCGGCGACAGCCTAGCACAGATACGCAGTATTTT. It yields the protein CASSRRQPSTDTQYF.

The chain is built from TRBV5-6 and TRBJ1-4; TRBD1 matches 7 bases. V lost 3 bases, J lost 5 bases, and 4 bases stayed unmatched. CDR1 is SGHDT, CDR2 YYEEEE, per germline. This CDR3 has 14 amino acids. The CDR3 is CASSSDRENEKLFF. The CDR3 bases are TGTGCCAGCAGCTCTGACAGGGAGAATGAAAAACTGTTTTTT.

The chain uses TRBV9 and TRBJ2-1, with 9 bases that match TRBD1. The V and J ends lost 0 bases and 5 bases, in that order; junction bases with no gene match: 3. The germline V gene encodes CDR1 SGDLS and CDR2 YYNGEE. The CDR3 contains 15 residues. The CDR3 sequence is CASSVDGTGNNEQFF. The CDR3 nucleotides are TGTGCCAGCAGCGTAGATGGGACAGGGAACAATGAGCAGTTCTTC.

Only one count was recorded for this clone. J is TRBJ2-7 and V is TRBV5-1, with 7 bases aligning to TRBD1. Germline CDR1 and CDR2: SGHRS and YFSETQ. The trim removed 2 bases at V and 1 base at J, leaving 6 bases unmatched. This CDR3 comprises 15 residues. This CDR3 reads CASSLKDRPSYEQYF. DNA of the CDR3: TGCGCCAGCAGCTTAAAGGACAGGCCGTCCTACGAGCAGTACTTC.

The rearrangement joins TRBV5-4 to TRBJ2-5, with 8 positions matching TRBD1. CDR3 length equals 15 residues. The V gene's germline CDR1 is SGHNT and CDR2 YYREEE (reference sequence). V trimming: 5 bases; J trimming: 4 bases; junction bases outside the gene matches: 10. Written as DNA, the CDR3 is TGTGCCAGCAGGGAGGGGACAGGTGGACGAGAGACCCAGTACTTC. Translated: CASREGTGGRETQYF.

The rearrangement joins TRBV4-2 to TRBJ2-4; a possible D gene is TRBD2 (6 bases). The germline V and J ends were trimmed by 1 base and 0 bases, with 19 bases remaining between them. The CDR3 covers 19 residues. Germline CDR1 and CDR2: LGHNA and YNFKEQ. The CDR3 reads CASSQVGDGGVLAKNIQYF. The CDR3 DNA reads as TGTGCCAGCAGCCAAGTTGGGGACGGCGGGGTCCTAGCCAAAAACATTCAGTACTTC.

The rearrangement uses TRBV7-8 and TRBJ2-7, with a possible D match to TRBD2 (5 bases). In germline, CDR1 is SGHVS, CDR2 FQNEAQ. There are 15 residues in the CDR3. V dropped 3 bases and J dropped 4 bases, with 16 bases sitting between them. The DNA for the CDR3 is TGTGCCAGCAGCTTCTTCCCGATCGAGGGATACGAGCAGTACTTC. Its protein product is CASSFFPIEGYEQYF.

This clone appeared once. The chain joins TRBV5-6 to TRBJ2-7, with 7 nucleotides matching TRBD1. Germline V gene sequence: CDR1 SGHDT, CDR2 YYEEEE. The CDR3 covers 14 residues. Trimming removed 2 bases from V and 1 base from J; junction bases left unmatched: 3. DNA for the CDR3: TGTGCCAGCAGCTTCCGGGACAGATCCTACGAGCAGTACTTC. It is translated as CASSFRDRSYEQYF.

In this sample, this clone turned up once. The rearrangement links TRBV14 to TRBJ2-2; 7 bases line up with TRBD1. CDR1 is SGHDN, CDR2 FVKESK, per germline. Germline trimming cut 1 base from V and 4 bases from J; bases unmatched to any gene: 6. This CDR3 comprises 16 residues. CDR3 amino acids: CASSQGKGAGTGELFF. In DNA, the CDR3 is TGTGCCAGCAGCCAAGGAAAGGGGGCGGGCACCGGGGAGCTGTTTTTT.

This clone is a singleton in its sample. V is TRBV7-3 and J is TRBJ2-5; 11 nucleotides line up with TRBD2. V was clipped by 5 bases and J by 4 bases; unmatched bases: 6. The CDR3 is 15 residues long. Germline V gene lookup returns CDR1 SGHTA and CDR2 FQGTGA. CDR3 residues: CASSISGGASETQYF. CDR3 DNA sequence: TGTGCCAGCAGCATTAGCGGGGGGGCGTCAGAGACCCAGTACTTC.

The chain joins TRBV13 to TRBJ2-7; 7 bases are a match to TRBD1. Germline V gene data show CDR1 as PRHDT and CDR2 as FYEKMQ (reference sequence). Trimming cost V 5 bases and J 2 bases; bases outside gene matches: 21. The CDR3 sequence is 19 residues long. The CDR3 spells CASSPAGGTAGDRPYEQYF. The CDR3 DNA is TGTGCCAGCAGCCCCGCAGGTGGGACAGCCGGGGATCGGCCCTACGAGCAGTACTTC.

The chain couples TRBV9 to TRBJ1-1; tentative D call: TRBD1 (5 bases). Looked up from germline, CDR1 is SGDLS and CDR2 is YYNGEE. Trimming shortened V by 3 bases and J by 6 bases, and 9 bases separated the two germline ends. The CDR3 covers 12 residues. CDR3 DNA: TGTGCCAGCAGCGGGGGGGAAGCTGAAGCTTTCTTT. Protein sequence: CASSGGEAEAFF.

V is TRBV27 and J is TRBJ1-5, with D unclear. V lost 7 bases and J lost 7, with 17 bases in between. The CDR3 sequence is 14 residues long. In germline, CDR1 is MNHEY, CDR2 SMNVEV (reference sequence). The CDR3 DNA reads as TGTGCCAGCAAGTTGAGCCTCGGAGGACAGCCCCAGCATTTT. It specifies CASKLSLGGQPQHF.

The chain uses TRBV27 and TRBJ2-5, with 15 bases matching TRBD2. Trimming cost V 3 bases and J 4 bases; bases outside gene matches: 6. The CDR3 covers 17 residues. Germline V gene lookup returns CDR1 MNHEY and CDR2 SMNVEV (reference sequence). Here the CDR3 reads CASSLWTSGGARETQYF. CDR3 nucleotides: TGTGCCAGCAGTTTGTGGACTAGCGGGGGGGCCCGAGAGACCCAGTACTTC.

The V and J genes are TRBV11-2 and TRBJ1-4; D is perhaps TRBD1 (6 bases). The CDR3 is 15 amino acids. The V gene's germline CDR1 is SGHAT and CDR2 FQNNGV. The V end was cut by 7 bases, the J end by 2 bases, with 14 bases between. The CDR3 loop is CASTQGFGTNEKLFF. Here the CDR3 DNA reads TGTGCCAGCACGCAGGGGTTTGGGACTAATGAAAAACTGTTTTTT.

This chain links TRBV4-1 with TRBJ2-7; tentative D call: TRBD1 (6 bases). Trimming pared 2 bases from V and 3 bases from J, leaving 14 bases between. Germline V gene data show CDR1 as MGHRA and CDR2 as YSYEKL. The CDR3 is made up of 15 amino acids. The CDR3 nucleotides read TGCGCCAGCAGCCAAAGCTGGGGCAGGGGCTACGAGCAGTACTTC. Translation: CASSQSWGRGYEQYF.

The count of this clone is one. The rearrangement links TRBV4-1 to TRBJ1-4, with 7 bases matching TRBD1. The trim removed 0 bases at V and 5 bases at J, leaving 6 bases unmatched. The V gene's germline CDR1 is MGHRA and CDR2 YSYEKL. The CDR3 extends over 16 amino acids. Written as DNA, the CDR3 is TGCGCCAGCAGCCAAGATGGGGACAGACACAATGAAAAACTGTTTTTT. Its translation is CASSQDGDRHNEKLFF.

The gene calls are TRBV27 and TRBJ2-7; 7 bases align to TRBD2. CDR3 size: 15 residues. Germline-derived CDR1 and CDR2 are MNHEY and SMNVEV (reference sequence). The trim removed 0 bases at V and 2 bases at J, leaving 4 bases unmatched. The CDR3 here is CASSLSGRAPYEQYF. CDR3 sequence (DNA): TGTGCCAGCAGTTTATCGGGGAGGGCCCCCTACGAGCAGTACTTC.